These 9 T cell receptor beta chains were all obtained from the same sample, sequenced in a study of T cell responses to AZD1222 COVID-19 vaccine. Profiled with immunoSEQ multiplex PCR; TCRdb holds only in-frame clones, not every one. The table includes tens of thousands of clones, about 87% detected once. The material sequenced was peripheral blood, taken on day 0 of AZD1222 vaccination. The receptors were sampled from an adult in good health.

The chain couples TRBV10-3 to TRBJ1-2; possibly TRBD1 for D (5 bases). Germline assignment: CDR1 ENHRY and CDR2 SYGVKD. This CDR3 is 12 amino acids long. V was cut by 4 bases and J by 4 bases, with 7 bases left in between. The CDR3 here is CAISGDSYGYTF. As DNA, the CDR3 is TGTGCCATCAGTGGAGACAGCTATGGCTACACCTTC.

V gene TRBV27 combines with J gene TRBJ2-2, with TRBD1 identical over 9 bases. Germline values: CDR1 MNHEY, CDR2 SMNVEV (reference sequence). The CDR3 runs to 14 residues. The trim removed 8 bases at V and 4 bases at J, leaving 5 bases unmatched. The CDR3 is CASRDRVITGELFF. The CDR3 DNA is TGTGCCAGCCGGGACAGGGTAATCACCGGGGAGCTGTTTTTT.

This clone was counted a few times. The J gene is TRBJ1-2, the V gene TRBV6-5, with a possible D match to TRBD1 (5 bases). CDR3 length: 14 residues. Trimming cost V 7 bases and J 4 bases, with 16 bases left between them. Germline V gene sequence: CDR1 MNHEY, CDR2 SVGAGI. In DNA form, the CDR3 reads TGTGCCAGCACCGCCTACCAGGGTACCTATGGCTACACCTTC. This sequence encodes CASTAYQGTYGYTF.

The chain uses TRBV29-1 and TRBJ2-5; weak D call: TRBD2 (6 bases). Germline-derived CDR1 and CDR2 are SQVTM and ANQGSEA. The V gene lost 5 bases and the J gene lost 1 base, with 23 bases spanning the gap. The CDR3 loop spans 17 amino acids. CDR3 DNA: TGCAGCGTTACAACCCCAACGCGGGGATTTGCCCAAGAGACCCAGTACTTC. Residues: CSVTTPTRGFAQETQYF.

The chain uses TRBV27 and TRBJ1-1, with D unresolved. Germline V gene lookup returns CDR1 MNHEY and CDR2 SMNVEV (reference sequence). CDR3 length: 14 amino acids. Trimming removed 6 bases at V and 0 bases at J, with 11 bases between. CDR3: CASRAQTVNTEAFF. The CDR3 coding sequence is TGTGCCAGCAGGGCCCAAACGGTGAACACTGAAGCTTTCTTT.

The V and J genes are TRBV5-4 and TRBJ2-5, with D perhaps TRBD1 (5 bases). The CDR3 runs 13 residues. The V end lost 1 base, the J end lost 7 bases, and 11 bases lay between the germline ends. Looked up from germline, CDR1 is SGHNT and CDR2 is YYREEE (reference sequence). The CDR3 loop reads CASSLWGGGTQYF. CDR3 coding DNA: TGTGCCAGCAGCTTGTGGGGCGGTGGGACCCAGTACTTC.

This chain uses TRBV28 with TRBJ1-2; maybe TRBD1 (6 bases). Germline loops: CDR1 MDHEN, CDR2 SYDVKM. The CDR3 contains 15 residues. V lost 7 bases and J 3 bases, leaving 18 bases between the germline ends. CDR3 sequence reads: CASKPGQPWDYGYTF. CDR3 coding DNA: TGTGCCAGCAAGCCGGGACAACCTTGGGACTATGGCTACACCTTC.

This sequence joins TRBV6-1 and TRBJ2-7; possibly TRBD2 for D (5 bases). Trimming took 2 bases from V and 1 from J, leaving 12 bases between them. In germline, CDR1 is MNHNS, CDR2 SASEGT. CDR3 length equals 15 residues. CDR3 sequence reads: CASSEPGSLSYEQYF. The CDR3 bases are TGTGCCAGCAGTGAACCGGGGTCGCTTTCCTACGAGCAGTACTTC.

The V and J genes are TRBV18 and TRBJ2-3, with TRBD2 as a possible D gene (6 bases). The CDR3 is made up of 16 amino acids. The germline gives CDR1 KGHSH, CDR2 LQKENI. The germline V and J ends were trimmed by 3 bases and 1 base, with 14 bases remaining between them. The DNA for the CDR3 is TGTGCCAGCTCACCCCTGGGTGCGGGACGCACAGATACGCAGTATTTT. It yields the protein CASSPLGAGRTDTQYF.